This TCR beta chain was retrieved from a study of blood T cells in healthy people across ages. Primers used in a second PCR of about 7 to 12 cycles were a sample-barcoded 5' primer and a J-beta primer mix. One entry per CDR3 protein, called by TCRdb with MiXCR from the 5' RACE reads. The sample carries roughly 1,700,000 distinct CDR3 sequences, roughly 27% recorded once. Details on this clonotype: Its specificity is not known.

Study observations and caveats: Total diversity from one million sequenced T cells was likely underestimated. Changes seen in expanded clonotypes were possibly confounded by donor CMV status left unknown.

Each of the donors had approximately 10 milliliters of peripheral blood drawn into EDTA-treated Vacutainer tubes. The sequencing input was blood. This receptor was identified in a woman in her thirties in good health.

CDR3 bases: TGTGCCAGCAGCTTTTTAGTCGGGACCTCTGGGGCCAACGTCCTGACTTTC. Amino acids: CASSFLVGTSGANVLTF. The chain combines TRBV11-2 with TRBJ2-6; either TRBD1 or TRBD2 may supply D (5 bases each). The CDR3 length is 17 residues. V lost 3 bases, J lost 0 bases, and 12 bases lay in between. CDR1 and CDR2 (germline): SGHAT, FQNNGV.